The rows below give T cell receptor beta chains drawn from one sample of a study of blood T cell repertoires in COVID-19. TCRdb's table, derived via immunoSEQ multiplex PCR, lists solely in-frame clones and lacks some. In the table there are 180,000 or so clones, over 75% of which are singletons. Specimen: PBMCs or T cells enriched from blood (not recorded which). All receptors derive from a man aged 50-59 years who had recovered from COVID-19. Both conserved end residues are part of each CDR3. Fields, in order: J gene, D gene, clone size, V gene, CDR3 DNA, CDR3 protein. D genes are given only for firm matches. Rows give clone size only sometimes, using once, few, many, or a class for an expanded clone.

j_gene: TRBJ2-2
d_gene: TRBD2
abundance: NA
v_gene: TRBV6-5
CDR3nt: TGTGCCAGCAGTTACCGGCGGGGGTTAAACGGGGAGCTGTTTTTT
CDR3aa: CASSYRRGLNGELFF

j_gene: TRBJ1-5
d_gene: TRBD1
abundance: many
v_gene: TRBV6-1
CDR3nt: TGTGCCAGCAGTGCCTTAGGACAGGGGGCCTACAATCAGCCCCAGCATTTT
CDR3aa: CASSALGQGAYNQPQHF

j_gene: TRBJ1-5
d_gene: TRBD1
abundance: NA
v_gene: TRBV19
CDR3nt: TGTGCCAGTAGTAAACCGGGACAGGCGCAGCCCCAGCATTTT
CDR3aa: CASSKPGQAQPQHF

j_gene: TRBJ1-1
d_gene: TRBD1
abundance: NA
v_gene: TRBV2
CDR3nt: TGTGCCAGTCAGGGACAGATTATAGTTTCAACTGAAGCTTTCTTT
CDR3aa: CASQGQIIVSTEAFF

j_gene: TRBJ1-6
d_gene: TRBD1
abundance: NA
v_gene: TRBV28
CDR3nt: TGTGCCTGCGGGACAGGCCTCTATAATTCACCCCTCCACTTT
CDR3aa: CACGTGLYNSPLHF

j_gene: TRBJ1-3
d_gene: NA
abundance: few
v_gene: TRBV18
CDR3nt: TGTGCCAGCTCATCTGGGAGCTCTGGAAACACCATATATTTT
CDR3aa: CASSSGSSGNTIYF

j_gene: TRBJ2-7
d_gene: TRBD1
abundance: NA
v_gene: TRBV19
CDR3nt: TGTGCCAGTAGCACGACAGGGACCTCCTACGAGCAGTACTTC
CDR3aa: CASSTTGTSYEQYF

j_gene: TRBJ1-3
d_gene: NA
abundance: NA
v_gene: TRBV7-8
CDR3nt: TGTGCCAGCAGCCCCACAGATGGAAACACCATATATTTT
CDR3aa: CASSPTDGNTIYF

j_gene: TRBJ2-3
d_gene: NA
abundance: NA
v_gene: TRBV27
CDR3nt: TGTGCCAGCAGTTTAACCCCACCAGGCGATACGCAGTATTTT
CDR3aa: CASSLTPPGDTQYF

j_gene: TRBJ1-6
d_gene: NA
abundance: NA
v_gene: TRBV30
CDR3nt: TGTGCCTGGATAACAGGGTATAATTCACCCCTCCACTTT
CDR3aa: CAWITGYNSPLHF

j_gene: TRBJ1-1
d_gene: NA
abundance: NA
v_gene: TRBV7-9
CDR3nt: TGTGCCAGCAGCTTGGCATCACCGAACACTGAAGCTTTCTTT
CDR3aa: CASSLASPNTEAFF

j_gene: TRBJ2-7
d_gene: TRBD1
abundance: NA
v_gene: TRBV6-5
CDR3nt: TGTGCCAGCGGGGGACAGGTGTACGAGCAGTACTTC
CDR3aa: CASGGQVYEQYF

j_gene: TRBJ1-5
d_gene: NA
abundance: few
v_gene: TRBV3-1/TRBV3-2
CDR3nt: TGTGCCAGCAGCCAAACCGTAGGGACTAATCAGCCCCAGCATTTT
CDR3aa: CASSQTVGTNQPQHF

j_gene: TRBJ2-1
d_gene: NA
abundance: NA
v_gene: TRBV19
CDR3nt: TGTGCCAGTAGGATACGGGACACCACCTACAATGAGCAGTTCTTC
CDR3aa: CASRIRDTTYNEQFF

j_gene: TRBJ2-3
d_gene: NA
abundance: few
v_gene: TRBV21-1
CDR3nt: TGTGCCAGCATCTCAAACTTCACGGATACGCAGTATTTT
CDR3aa: CASISNFTDTQYF

j_gene: TRBJ2-1
d_gene: NA
abundance: NA
v_gene: TRBV7-6
CDR3nt: TGTGCCAGCAGCCCGCGTCTTGGGAGTTCCTACAATGAGCAGTTCTTC
CDR3aa: CASSPRLGSSYNEQFF

j_gene: TRBJ2-1
d_gene: TRBD1
abundance: NA
v_gene: TRBV5-6
CDR3nt: TGTGCCAGCAGCTTGGACAGGGGCGGTGTGCAGTTCTTC
CDR3aa: CASSLDRGGVQFF

j_gene: TRBJ1-6
d_gene: NA
abundance: NA
v_gene: TRBV5-4
CDR3nt: TGTGCCAGCAGCCTAACTAATTCACCCCTCCACTTT
CDR3aa: CASSLTNSPLHF

j_gene: TRBJ2-7
d_gene: TRBD2
abundance: NA
v_gene: TRBV5-1
CDR3nt: TGCGCCAGCAGCACTAATAGCGGGAGGGCCTACGAGCAGTACTTC
CDR3aa: CASSTNSGRAYEQYF

j_gene: TRBJ1-3
d_gene: NA
abundance: NA
v_gene: TRBV19
CDR3nt: TGTGCCAGTAGGCCAGGGTATTCTGGAAACACCATATATTTT
CDR3aa: CASRPGYSGNTIYF

j_gene: TRBJ1-2
d_gene: NA
abundance: NA
v_gene: TRBV15
CDR3nt: TGTGCCACCAGCTTGCGGGAAGCTAACTATGGCTACACCTTC
CDR3aa: CATSLREANYGYTF

j_gene: TRBJ2-1
d_gene: TRBD1
abundance: NA
v_gene: TRBV11-2
CDR3nt: TGTGCCAGCAGCTTAGGGGACAGGCACCACCCTAGGCAGTTCTTC
CDR3aa: CASSLGDRHHPRQFF

j_gene: TRBJ1-1
d_gene: TRBD1
abundance: NA
v_gene: TRBV3-1/TRBV3-2
CDR3nt: TGTGCCAGCAGCCAAGAATCCGGGGACAGTGAAGCTTTCTTT
CDR3aa: CASSQESGDSEAFF

j_gene: TRBJ2-5
d_gene: NA
abundance: NA
v_gene: TRBV18
CDR3nt: TGTGCCAGCTCACCTAACTCCATGGAGACCCAGTACTTC
CDR3aa: CASSPNSMETQYF

j_gene: TRBJ2-5
d_gene: TRBD2
abundance: NA
v_gene: TRBV6-4
CDR3nt: TGTGCCAGCAGTGACCCGTACAGATTCCGGGACTACCTAGAGACCCAGTACTTC
CDR3aa: CASSDPYRFRDYLETQYF

j_gene: TRBJ1-6
d_gene: NA
abundance: NA
v_gene: TRBV2
CDR3nt: TGTGCCAGCATCCAAAGTTTAACCCAAGCACAAGGAGCTAATTCACCCCTCCACTTT
CDR3aa: CASIQSLTQAQGANSPLHF

j_gene: TRBJ1-4
d_gene: NA
abundance: once
v_gene: TRBV15
CDR3nt: TGTGCCACCAGCACCGGTAAGGGTGGGACAAAGGAAAAACTGTTTTTT
CDR3aa: CATSTGKGGTKEKLFF

j_gene: TRBJ2-7
d_gene: NA
abundance: few
v_gene: TRBV28
CDR3nt: TGTGCCAGCAGCCTCCTAGGACTCGAGCAGTACTTC
CDR3aa: CASSLLGLEQYF

j_gene: TRBJ2-1
d_gene: TRBD2
abundance: NA
v_gene: TRBV24-1
CDR3nt: TGTGCCACCAGTGACCTGGACGGGGGGAGAGGAGAGCAGTTCTTC
CDR3aa: CATSDLDGGRGEQFF

j_gene: TRBJ1-6
d_gene: TRBD1
abundance: NA
v_gene: TRBV2
CDR3nt: TGTGCCAGCAGTGACCGGGGACAGGCCCTTGTCTCCTATAATTCACCCCTCCACTTT
CDR3aa: CASSDRGQALVSYNSPLHF

j_gene: TRBJ2-6
d_gene: NA
abundance: NA
v_gene: TRBV6-1
CDR3nt: TGTGCCAGCAGTGAAACGGGGGACGTCCTGACTTTC
CDR3aa: CASSETGDVLTF

j_gene: TRBJ2-4
d_gene: NA
abundance: NA
v_gene: TRBV6-5
CDR3nt: TGTGCCAGCAGTTATTCCGGGAGTCTAGCCAAAAACATTCAGTACTTC
CDR3aa: CASSYSGSLAKNIQYF

j_gene: TRBJ2-7
d_gene: NA
abundance: NA
v_gene: TRBV6-5
CDR3nt: TGTGCCAGCAGCCGGAACGGGTTCTACGAGCAGTACTTC
CDR3aa: CASSRNGFYEQYF

j_gene: TRBJ1-5
d_gene: NA
abundance: NA
v_gene: TRBV7-6
CDR3nt: TGTGCCAGCAGCAGCGATACCGACGCGCCCCAGCATTTT
CDR3aa: CASSSDTDAPQHF

j_gene: TRBJ2-5
d_gene: TRBD1
abundance: few
v_gene: TRBV5-4
CDR3nt: TGTGCCAGCAGCTTACGGACAGGGCAGCTAGAGACCCAGTACTTC
CDR3aa: CASSLRTGQLETQYF

j_gene: TRBJ1-2
d_gene: TRBD1
abundance: NA
v_gene: TRBV30
CDR3nt: TGTGCCTGGAAGGGACCGGGACAGGGGGCAATTGGCTACACCTTC
CDR3aa: CAWKGPGQGAIGYTF

j_gene: TRBJ2-7
d_gene: TRBD1
abundance: few
v_gene: TRBV3-1/TRBV3-2
CDR3nt: TGTGCCAGCAGTCCCAAGACAGGGCGATCCTACGAGCAGTACTTC
CDR3aa: CASSPKTGRSYEQYF

j_gene: TRBJ1-5
d_gene: TRBD1
abundance: NA
v_gene: TRBV4-1
CDR3nt: TGCGCCAGCAGCCAAGTATCAGGGGGCGGTCAGCCCCAGCATTTT
CDR3aa: CASSQVSGGGQPQHF

j_gene: TRBJ2-5
d_gene: TRBD1
abundance: NA
v_gene: TRBV5-1
CDR3nt: TGCGCCAGCAGCTTGGGTGGGACAGCAGAGACCCAGTACTTC
CDR3aa: CASSLGGTAETQYF

j_gene: TRBJ2-7
d_gene: NA
abundance: few
v_gene: TRBV24-1
CDR3nt: TGTGCCACCAGTAAGGCTTGGGACAACGAGCAGTACTTC
CDR3aa: CATSKAWDNEQYF

j_gene: TRBJ2-1
d_gene: TRBD2
abundance: NA
v_gene: TRBV5-4
CDR3nt: TGTGCCAGCAGCGAGGGACTAGCGGCCTCGGATGAGCAGTTCTTC
CDR3aa: CASSEGLAASDEQFF

j_gene: TRBJ2-3
d_gene: TRBD1
abundance: NA
v_gene: TRBV29-1
CDR3nt: TGCAGCGTACAGGGGTATTCGGCAGATACGCAGTATTTT
CDR3aa: CSVQGYSADTQYF

j_gene: TRBJ1-2
d_gene: NA
abundance: NA
v_gene: TRBV19
CDR3nt: TGTGCCAGTAGTAAGCGGCAGATCTATGGCTACACCTTC
CDR3aa: CASSKRQIYGYTF

j_gene: TRBJ2-1
d_gene: TRBD2
abundance: few
v_gene: TRBV24-1
CDR3nt: TGTGCCACCAGTGAGCCCTCCCCAGCGGGGGGGTTTAATGAGCAGTTCTTC
CDR3aa: CATSEPSPAGGFNEQFF

j_gene: TRBJ2-2
d_gene: NA
abundance: NA
v_gene: TRBV11-3
CDR3nt: TGTGCCAGCAGCTTAGAGGGAACAGGGTTTTCTGCCGGGGAGCTGTTTTTT
CDR3aa: CASSLEGTGFSAGELFF

j_gene: TRBJ1-6
d_gene: NA
abundance: few
v_gene: TRBV5-1
CDR3nt: TGCGCCAGCAGCTTGATCCAGGGCGAATCACCCCTCCACTTT
CDR3aa: CASSLIQGESPLHF

j_gene: TRBJ2-5
d_gene: NA
abundance: NA
v_gene: TRBV7-8
CDR3nt: TGTGCCAGCAGCCCCGTCGCCACAGGGTTCGGAGAGACCCAGTACTTC
CDR3aa: CASSPVATGFGETQYF

j_gene: TRBJ1-4
d_gene: TRBD1
abundance: once
v_gene: TRBV27
CDR3nt: TGTGCCAGCAGTTGGACAGGGGGCGTTGAAAAACTGTTTTTT
CDR3aa: CASSWTGGVEKLFF

j_gene: TRBJ2-7
d_gene: TRBD2
abundance: NA
v_gene: TRBV28
CDR3nt: TGTGCCAGCAATAACCGAGCGGGGAGTAGGAACTACGAGCAGTACTTC
CDR3aa: CASNNRAGSRNYEQYF

j_gene: TRBJ2-7
d_gene: NA
abundance: NA
v_gene: TRBV27
CDR3nt: TGTGCCAGCAGTTTAGACCCGGTTACTAGGGACGAGCAGTACTTC
CDR3aa: CASSLDPVTRDEQYF